This T cell receptor beta chain emerged from a study of shared clonotypes between healthy human individuals. V was shortened by 4 bases and J by 2 bases, with 15 bases between the two germline ends. The CDR3 has 15 amino acids. Germline V gene sequence: CDR1 SGHRS, CDR2 YFSETQ. An even split of each subset's genomic DNA across several immunoSEQ plates was performed. Libraries were prepared by immunoSEQ multiplex PCR; TCRdb keeps only in-frame clonotypes and omits some of them. Of under 1,900,000 clones in the sample, 98% were seen once. Sequencing was performed on naive CD4+ T cells sorted from blood. The subset: CD45RA+ positively selected. This sequence joins TRBV5-1 and TRBJ2-5; D is possibly TRBD1 (5 bases). The receptor was isolated from a young man in good health. The CDR3 DNA sequence: TGCGCCAGCAGCGGCAGGACAACTGATCAAGAGACCCAGTACTTC. Protein product: CASSGRTTDQETQYF.